These 14 T cell receptor beta chains came from one sample sequenced in a study of T cell responses to AZD1222 COVID-19 vaccine. The table came from immunoSEQ multiplex PCR; TCRdb's copy has only in-frame clones and leaves some out. Among 150,000 or so clones listed, roughly 89% were seen once. The sample here was peripheral blood, taken on day 0 of AZD1222 vaccination. Every receptor here comes from an adult in good health.

The V call is TRBV6-5, the J call TRBJ2-7; 7 bases agree with TRBD2. The CDR3 contains 15 residues. The J segment lost 0 bases and the V segment lost 2 bases, leaving 4 bases of the junction unmatched. CDR1 is MNHEY and CDR2 is SVGAGI in the germline V gene. CDR3 nucleotides: TGTGCCAGCAGTTACGGGGGAGGGGCCTCCTACGAGCAGTACTTC. Its protein is CASSYGGGASYEQYF.

The chain has TRBV4-1 and TRBJ1-1; D is possibly TRBD1 (5 bases). Per germline, CDR1 MGHRA and CDR2 YSYEKL. CDR3 length: 14 amino acids. Between the trimmed V and J ends, which lost 4 bases and 5 bases, there was a span of 14 bases. The CDR3 region has the DNA TGCGCCAGCAGCCCCCGGTTCTGGGGGACTGAAGCTTTCTTT. This encodes CASSPRFWGTEAFF.

In this sample, this clone turned up once. The V gene is TRBV21-1, the J gene TRBJ2-1; the DNA was not compared with TRBD2, the D call given in the table. TRBV21-1 is deemed a pseudogene. This CDR3 comprises 15 residues. CDR3 loop: CASSKPSGVHNEQFF. The CDR3, as DNA: TGTGCCAGCAGCAAACCTAGCGGGGTTCACAATGAGCAGTTCTTC.

This clone was detected only once. V gene TRBV6-5 combines with J gene TRBJ1-1; no definite D call. Germline V gene lookup returns CDR1 MNHEY and CDR2 SVGAGI. Trimming shortened V by 4 bases and J by 4 bases, and 10 bases separated the two germline ends. This CDR3 has 13 amino acids. The CDR3 sequence: CASSSGPGTEAFF. The CDR3 nucleotides read TGTGCCAGCAGTTCCGGGCCGGGCACTGAAGCTTTCTTT.

The chain is built from TRBV7-2 and TRBJ1-5; D call uncertain. The CDR3 is 15 amino acids. Germline values: CDR1 SGHTA, CDR2 FQGNSA. V lost 4 bases to trimming and J lost 1 base, with 11 bases between them. CDR3 region: CASSYLASSNQPQHF. CDR3 DNA sequence: TGTGCCAGCAGCTACCTGGCGTCGAGCAATCAGCCCCAGCATTTT.

This CDR3 reads CASSSAGNYNEQFF. DNA of the CDR3: TGCGCCAGCAGCTCCGCCGGGAACTACAATGAGCAGTTCTTC. The chain has TRBV5-1 and TRBJ2-1, with D possibly being TRBD2 (5 bases). Trimming removed 3 bases at V and 3 bases at J, with 10 bases between. The CDR3 sequence is 14 residues long. Germline V gene data show CDR1 as SGHRS and CDR2 as YFSETQ.

The chain combines TRBV27 with TRBJ2-7, with TRBD2 matching 10 bases. Germline V gene lookup returns CDR1 MNHEY and CDR2 SMNVEV (reference sequence). V lost 5 bases and J lost 2; bases outside the gene matches: 6. This CDR3 comprises 15 residues. CDR3 coding DNA: TGTGCCAGCAGTACCTGGACTAGCGGTACCTACGAGCAGTACTTC. Its translation is CASSTWTSGTYEQYF.

This chain connects TRBV7-9 to TRBJ1-2, with 7 bases fitting TRBD1. J was trimmed by 8 bases and V by 5 bases; bases with no gene match: 14. This CDR3 has 15 residues. Germline values: CDR1 SEHNR, CDR2 FQNEAQ (reference sequence). The CDR3 DNA reads as TGTGCCAGCAGCCTACGACAGGGAGCGGTTGACGGCTACACCTTC. This translates into CASSLRQGAVDGYTF. The variable domain in full, completed from reference TRBV7-9 and TRBJ1-2, reads DTGVSQNPRHKITKRGQNVTFRCDPISEHNRLYWYRQTLGQGPEFLTYFQNEAQLEKSRLLSDRFSAERPKGSFSTLEIQRTEQGDSAMYLCASSLRQGAVDGYTFGSGTRLTVV.

The chain has TRBV4-1 and TRBJ2-7, with D possibly called TRBD1 or TRBD2 (5 bases each). V was pared by 2 bases and J by 1 base, with 12 bases between. The CDR3 runs to 15 residues. Germline assignment: CDR1 MGHRA and CDR2 YSYEKL. The chain's CDR3 is CASSQNLGPSYEQYF. In nucleotides, the CDR3 is TGCGCCAGCAGCCAAAACCTGGGACCTTCCTACGAGCAGTACTTC.

This clone was observed once. The chain uses TRBV9 and TRBJ1-5; D remains unclear. Germline V gives CDR1 SGDLS, CDR2 YYNGEE. V lost 0 bases to trimming and J lost 5 bases, with 6 bases between them. The CDR3 is 13 amino acids. The CDR3 protein is CASSVAPHQPQHF. The CDR3 DNA reads as TGTGCCAGCAGCGTAGCTCCCCATCAGCCCCAGCATTTT.

The chain recombines TRBV5-1 with TRBJ1-1; D unresolved. The length of the CDR3 is 13 residues. Germline V CDR1 and CDR2: SGHRS, YFSETQ. V lost 4 bases and J lost 2, with 9 bases in between. CDR3 sequence: CASSLVTNTEAFF. The CDR3 DNA sequence: TGCGCCAGCAGCCTCGTTACCAACACTGAAGCTTTCTTT.

J is TRBJ1-6 and V is TRBV11-2, with D maybe TRBD1 (6 bases). The CDR3 consists of 17 residues. CDR1 and CDR2 (germline): SGHAT, FQNNGV. V lost 4 bases to trimming and J lost 0 bases, with 13 bases between them. In DNA, the CDR3 is TGTGCCAGCAGCTCTTACAGGGAGAGCTCCTATAATTCACCCCTCCACTTT. Its protein product is CASSSYRESSYNSPLHF.

This clone has just one count. CDR3 nucleotide sequence: TGTGCCAGCAGCTTACAGATTTCACCCCTCCACTTT. Translating gives CASSLQISPLHF. This chain connects TRBV7-9 to TRBJ1-6, with no clear D. Looked up from germline, CDR1 is SEHNR and CDR2 is FQNEAQ (reference sequence). This CDR3 spans 12 amino acids. The V end was cut by 2 bases, the J end by 9 bases, with 5 bases between.

This clone was observed once. The V call is TRBV5-1, the J call TRBJ2-7, with D uncertain. The CDR3 loop spans 13 amino acids. The germline V gene encodes CDR1 SGHRS and CDR2 YFSETQ. V dropped 1 base and J dropped 4 bases, with 9 bases sitting between them. Here the CDR3 reads CASSLNRGYEQYF. The CDR3 DNA reads TGCGCCAGCAGCTTGAACAGAGGATACGAGCAGTACTTC. The full variable domain, completed using reference TRBV5-1 and TRBJ2-7, is KAGVTQTPRYLIKTRGQQVTLSCSPISGHRSVSWYQQTPGQGLQFLFEYFSETQRNKGNFPGRFSGRQFSNSRSEMNVSTLELGDSALYLCASSLNRGYEQYFGPGTRLTVT.